This TCR beta chain was obtained from a study of breast tumors, draining lymph nodes, adjacent tissues. General study results and limits: Compared with lymph nodes, tumors were less diverse; compared with nontumor tissue, more.

TCRdb used MiXCR to reprocess the multiplex PCR reads, holding one entry per CDR3 protein. The data show a few hundred thousand distinct CDR3 sequences, under 40% seen once. This clonotype was picked up many times. Its antigen is unknown. After removal of 3 bases from V and 7 bases from J, the junction contained 7 bases not matched to a gene. Germline CDR1 and CDR2: MDHEN and SYDVKM. The CDR3 is 16 residues long. Axillary draining lymph nodes of breast cancer patients supplied the node samples. Sequencing used axillary lymph node tissue. The J gene is TRBJ2-1, the V gene TRBV28, with TRBD2 identical over 12 bases. The sequence came from a female donor with breast cancer. Some clones in this sample may be carry-over from other donors' samples. The CDR3 loop reads CASSLLAGGIENEQFF. In DNA, the CDR3 is TGTGCCAGCAGTTTGCTAGCGGGAGGGATTGAGAATGAGCAGTTCTTC.